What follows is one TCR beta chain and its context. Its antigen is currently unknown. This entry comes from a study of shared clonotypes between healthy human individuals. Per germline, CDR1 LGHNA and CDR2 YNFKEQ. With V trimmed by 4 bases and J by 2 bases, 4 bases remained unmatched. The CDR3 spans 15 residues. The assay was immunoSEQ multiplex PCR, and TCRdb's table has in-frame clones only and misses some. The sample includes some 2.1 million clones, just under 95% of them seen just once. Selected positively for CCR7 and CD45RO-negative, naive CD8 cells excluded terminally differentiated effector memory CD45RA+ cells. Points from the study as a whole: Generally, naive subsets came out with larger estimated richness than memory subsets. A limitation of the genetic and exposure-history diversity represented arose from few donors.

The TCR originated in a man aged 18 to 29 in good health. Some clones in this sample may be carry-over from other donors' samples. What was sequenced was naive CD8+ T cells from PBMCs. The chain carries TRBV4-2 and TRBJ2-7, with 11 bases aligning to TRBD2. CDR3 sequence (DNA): TGTGCCAGCAGCCCGGGACTAGCGGTCGCCTACGAGCAGTACTTC. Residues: CASSPGLAVAYEQYF.